This record looks at one T cell receptor (beta chain) sequence and its context. The target antigen is unknown. The PCR made use of 60 Vbeta and 13 Jbeta primers. As originally analysed: Counted up in a later analysis, unique TCR beta chains came to some 82 million, with about 10 million shared. The data were produced by immunoSEQ multiplex PCR, yet TCRdb's version contains in-frame clones alone and is incomplete. V, J and clone size are taken as reported in that table, and D and trimming were inferred from the DNA itself. The table has some 60,000 clones, around 82% seen once. The data were taken from a study of cytomegalovirus exposure and HLA in healthy donors. Points from the study as a whole: Roughly uniform depth of sequencing across donors was assumed in presence/absence analyses. In a later analysis, HLA-C alleles had the fewest associated TCRs, DRB1 alleles the most.

The V gene's germline CDR1 is SEHNR and CDR2 FQNEAQ (reference sequence). CDR3 length: 16 amino acids. V lost 5 bases, J lost 2 bases, and 18 bases lay in between. The V gene is TRBV7-9, the J gene TRBJ1-2; D not certain. The sequenced material came from PBMCs. The receptor's source is a male donor in good health and CMV-seronegative. DNA of the CDR3: TGTGCCAGCAGCCAGCGGGAGGTAGGACCCAACTATGGCTACACCTTC. Translating gives CASSQREVGPNYGYTF.